The clone carrying this T cell receptor beta chain turned up a few times. Its cognate antigen is unknown. This sample stems from a study of T cells in tuberculosis. Study-level points and caveats: GMM-specific TCRs were nearer to active tuberculosis alpha repertoires, suggesting expansion. The TCR-beta difference was not significant; alpha differences partly reflected length.

The time point was: new active TB diagnosis, blood taken before or within 7 days of starting treatment. After removal of 3 bases from V and 2 bases from J, the junction contained 8 bases not matched to a gene. Germline V gene data show CDR1 as ENHRY and CDR2 as SYGVKD. This CDR3 comprises 16 residues. Sequencing used immunoSEQ multiplex PCR; TCRdb keeps in-frame clones, though not all of them. The table lists around 33,000 clones, 80% to 95% of them singletons, with around 10% in the top ten. The genes are TRBV10-3 and TRBJ2-7; 9 nucleotides match TRBD1. The TCR comes from an adult with tuberculosis. Sample: PBMCs, taken at tuberculosis diagnosis. CDR3 DNA sequence: TGTGCCATCAGTGATCGCCGGGACAGGGAAACCTACGAGCAGTACTTC. Translating gives CAISDRRDRETYEQYF.